This TCR beta chain is from a study of T-cell reconstitution after alpha-beta-depleted transplantation in children. The table lists this clonotype with many counts. A TCRbeta library incorporating unique molecular identifiers was prepared. MiXCR was run by TCRdb on the PCR reads, yielding one entry per CDR3 protein. The data contain about 200,000 distinct CDR3 sequences, about 14% of them seen just once; the ten biggest clones take up over 10%. The material sequenced was PBMCs from the stem cell graft donor, taken from the stem cell graft. This receptor was taken from a human donor who donated a stem cell graft to a child with acute lymphoblastic leukemia.

CDR3 DNA sequence: TGTGCCACCAGCGGAAGATGGGCCGTGGGGATTAACACCGGGGAGCTGTTTTTT. It yields the protein CATSGRWAVGINTGELFF. The rearrangement links TRBV15 to TRBJ2-2; no clear D. The CDR3 runs to 18 residues. Trimming shortened V by 5 bases and J by 2 bases, and 21 bases separated the two germline ends. Germline assignment: CDR1 LNHNV and CDR2 YYDKDF (reference sequence).